The 4 T cell receptor beta chains reported below all come from one sample, sequenced in a study of T cells in Graves' hyperthyroidism and ophthalmopathy. RNA transcripts provided the source from which TCR beta CDR3 regions were amplified. The TCR CDR3 was amplified in a first-round RT-PCR using the HTBI primer set. MiXCR, applied by TCRdb to the multiplex PCR reads, yields one record per CDR3 protein. The table records roughly 800,000 distinct CDR3 sequences, 38% of them present only once. The source material was blood. The receptor source for this set is a man between 18 and 29 years old with Graves' hyperthyroidism.

This clonotype was picked up many times. The rearrangement uses TRBV9 and TRBJ1-2, with 7 bases matching TRBD1. From germline, CDR1 is SGDLS and CDR2 YYNGEE. Trimming removed 4 bases from V and 2 bases from J; junction bases left unmatched: 2. The CDR3 runs to 13 residues. For the CDR3, the DNA is TGTGCCAGCAGCTCGGGACAGAACTATGGCTACACCTTC. Protein sequence: CASSSGQNYGYTF. The full variable domain, completed using reference TRBV9 and TRBJ1-2, is DSGVTQTPKHLITATGQRVTLRCSPRSGDLSVYWYQQSLDQGLQFLIQYYNGEERAKGNILERFSAQQFPDLHSELNLSSLELGDSALYFCASSSGQNYGYTFGSGTRLTVV.

The V call is TRBV19, the J call TRBJ2-7; maybe TRBD1 (5 bases). The CDR3 contains 14 residues. Between the trimmed V and J ends, which lost 3 bases and 2 bases, there was a span of 11 bases. Looked up from germline, CDR1 is LNHDA and CDR2 is SQIVND (reference sequence). As DNA, the CDR3 is TGTGCCAGTAGTATTGCACAGGCGACCTACGAGCAGTACTTC. Its protein is CASSIAQATYEQYF.

The J gene is TRBJ2-1, the V gene TRBV5-1; D perhaps matches TRBD1 (8 bases). Germline CDR1 reads SGHRS; CDR2 reads YFSETQ. The V end was cut by 4 bases, the J end by 9 bases, with 14 bases between. There are 13 residues in the CDR3. CDR3: CASSAQGGSEQFF. The CDR3 DNA sequence: TGCGCCAGCAGCGCACAGGGGGGGTCTGAGCAGTTCTTC. The whole variable domain, filled in from reference TRBV5-1 and TRBJ2-1, reads KAGVTQTPRYLIKTRGQQVTLSCSPISGHRSVSWYQQTPGQGLQFLFEYFSETQRNKGNFPGRFSGRQFSNSRSEMNVSTLELGDSALYLCASSAQGGSEQFFGPGTRLTVL.

To note about this clonotype: In this CDR3 the conserved last residue, phenylalanine or tryptophan, is missing, so a read error is likely. The DNA is omitted, as the CDR3 cannot be located on it reliably, and the CDR3 follows TCRdb's listing. V is TRBV20-1 and J is TRBJ1-4; the table names TRBD1, a call not compared with the DNA. The germline CDR1 and CDR2 sequences are DFQATT and SNEGSKA (reference sequence). The CDR3 sequence runs 10 residues, both termini included. CDR3 residues: CSARDSTGGY.